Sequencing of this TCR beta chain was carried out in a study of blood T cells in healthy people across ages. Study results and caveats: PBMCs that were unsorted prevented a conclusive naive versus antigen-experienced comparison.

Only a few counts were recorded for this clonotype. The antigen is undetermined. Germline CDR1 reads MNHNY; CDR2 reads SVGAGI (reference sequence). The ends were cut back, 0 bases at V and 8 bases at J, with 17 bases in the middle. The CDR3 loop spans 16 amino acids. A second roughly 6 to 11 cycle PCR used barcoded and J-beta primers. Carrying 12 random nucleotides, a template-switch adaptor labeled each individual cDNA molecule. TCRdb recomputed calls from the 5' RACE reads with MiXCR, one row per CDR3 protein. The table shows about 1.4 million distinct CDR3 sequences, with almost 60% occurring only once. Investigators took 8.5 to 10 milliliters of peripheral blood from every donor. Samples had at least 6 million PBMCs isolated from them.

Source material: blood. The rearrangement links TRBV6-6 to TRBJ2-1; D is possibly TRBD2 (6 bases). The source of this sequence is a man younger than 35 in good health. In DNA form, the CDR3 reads TGTGCCAGCAGTTACTCGAATACGGGAGCGAACGATGAGCAGTTCTTC. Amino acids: CASSYSNTGANDEQFF.